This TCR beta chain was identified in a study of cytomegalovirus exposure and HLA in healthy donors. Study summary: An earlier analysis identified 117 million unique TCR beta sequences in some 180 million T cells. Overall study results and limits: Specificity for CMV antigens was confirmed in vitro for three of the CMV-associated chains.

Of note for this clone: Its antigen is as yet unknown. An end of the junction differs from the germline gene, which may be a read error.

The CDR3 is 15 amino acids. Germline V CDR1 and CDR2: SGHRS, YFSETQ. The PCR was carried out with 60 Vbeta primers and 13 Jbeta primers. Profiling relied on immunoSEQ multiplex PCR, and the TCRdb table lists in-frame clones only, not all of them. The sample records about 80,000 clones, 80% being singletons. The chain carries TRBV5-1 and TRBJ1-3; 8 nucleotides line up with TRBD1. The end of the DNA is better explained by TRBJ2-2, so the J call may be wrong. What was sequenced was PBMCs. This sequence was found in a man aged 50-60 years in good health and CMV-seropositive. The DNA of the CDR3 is TGCGCCAGCAGCGGCGGACAGGGTAACACCGGGAAGCTGTTTTTT. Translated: CASSGGQGNTGKLFF.